These 28 T cell receptor beta chains share one sample of origin, sequenced in a study of blood T cell repertoires in COVID-19. The protocol was immunoSEQ multiplex PCR, while the TCRdb copy is restricted to in-frame clones and leaves out a portion. The sample holds nearly 110,000 clones, around 90% seen once. Sequencing used peripheral blood. All receptors come from a woman in her 30s with acute or convalescent COVID-19.

This chain connects TRBV21-1 to TRBJ1-5; TRBD1 is the table's D call and was not checked against the DNA. TRBV21-1 is a pseudogene locus. The CDR3 spans 15 residues. The CDR3 coding sequence is TGTGCCAGCAGCAAATGGTGTCAGGGGGTAACGCCCCAGCATTTT. It yields the protein CASSKWCQGVTPQHF.

J is TRBJ1-6 and V is TRBV18; no clear D. Germline CDR1 and CDR2: KGHSH and LQKENI. Trimming removed 5 bases from V and 5 bases from J, with 13 bases in between. The CDR3 spans 15 residues. CDR3 loop: CASSNVADDNSPLHF. CDR3 coding DNA: TGTGCCAGCTCAAACGTGGCAGATGATAATTCACCCCTCCACTTT. Based on the CDR3 plus reference TRBV18 and TRBJ1-6, the full variable domain is NAGVMQNPRHLVRRRGQEARLRCSPMKGHSHVYWYRQLPEEGLKFMVYLQKENIIDESGMPKERFSAEFPKEGPSILRIQQVVRGDSAAYFCASSNVADDNSPLHFGNGTRLTVT.

V gene TRBV27 combines with J gene TRBJ2-2; TRBD1 matches at 7 bases. V dropped 8 bases and J dropped 0; count of bases not matched to a gene: 3. The CDR3 has 14 residues. The germline gives CDR1 MNHEY, CDR2 SMNVEV (reference sequence). The CDR3 here is CASGQVSNTGELFF. The CDR3 DNA reads as TGTGCCAGCGGACAGGTATCGAACACCGGGGAGCTGTTTTTT.

This sequence joins TRBV19 and TRBJ1-1, with D possibly matching TRBD1 (5 bases). Trimming cost V 6 bases and J 6 bases, with 14 bases left between them. Germline V gene data show CDR1 as LNHDA and CDR2 as SQIVND (reference sequence). The CDR3 covers 13 residues. CDR3 sequence reads: CASSTNGGAEAFF. CDR3 in DNA: TGTGCCAGTAGCACAAACGGGGGGGCTGAAGCTTTCTTT.

In DNA, the CDR3 is TGTGCCAGCAGTTACTCGGAAACAGGGGGGCATGAAAAACTGTTTTTT. Its protein is CASSYSETGGHEKLFF. V usage is TRBV6-5 and J usage is TRBJ1-4, with 8 positions matching TRBD1. This CDR3 is 16 amino acids long. V was pared by 0 bases and J by 6 bases, with 6 bases of the junction left unmatched. Germline V lookup: CDR1 MNHEY, CDR2 SVGAGI.

The V gene is TRBV5-1, the J gene TRBJ2-4; 7 bases map to TRBD1. This CDR3 is built from 13 residues. V lost 5 bases, J lost 5 bases, and 4 bases stayed unmatched. Germline V gene data show CDR1 as SGHRS and CDR2 as YFSETQ. The CDR3 DNA is TGCGCCAGCAGAGGGGGCTCCGAAAACATTCAGTACTTC. Its protein is CASRGGSENIQYF.

This clone was counted a single time. V gene TRBV15 combines with J gene TRBJ2-7; maybe TRBD1 (6 bases). This CDR3 contains 15 residues. CDR1 and CDR2 (germline): LNHNV, YYDKDF (reference sequence). V was clipped by 1 base and J by 1 base, with 11 bases between them. The CDR3 DNA is TGTGCCACCAGCAGAGGATCACAGGGATCCTACGAGCAGTACTTC. This translates into CATSRGSQGSYEQYF.

The genes are TRBV19 and TRBJ1-2, with no clear D. This CDR3 region has 16 residues. The V and J ends lost 10 bases and 3 bases respectively, with 24 bases between them. Germline assignment: CDR1 LNHDA and CDR2 SQIVND (reference sequence). Here the CDR3 reads CATSTSARRAHYGYTF. The CDR3 DNA is TGTGCCACTTCAACCTCGGCACGGAGGGCTCACTATGGCTACACCTTC.

The table lists this clone with a count of one. This rearrangement joins TRBV12-3 or TRBV12-4 to TRBJ1-2, with D perhaps TRBD1 (6 bases). With 6 bases removed from V and 6 bases from J, the gap between germline ends came to 14 bases. The CDR3 loop spans 13 amino acids. DNA of the CDR3: TGTGCCAGCAGCCTCAGGGGTGAGAATGGCTACACCTTC. It encodes CASSLRGENGYTF.

In nucleotides, the CDR3 is TGTGCCAGCAGCTTAGAGGTGGCGGGAGGGGACAATGAGCAGTTCTTC. Its translation is CASSLEVAGGDNEQFF. The chain carries TRBV11-3 and TRBJ2-1; 9 positions agree with TRBD2. Trimming at V came to 0 bases and at J to 5 bases, leaving 5 bases not matched to a gene. CDR3 size: 16 residues. CDR1 is SGHNT and CDR2 is YENEEA in the germline V gene.

The chain uses TRBV6-5 and TRBJ1-6, with no clear D. Germline assignment: CDR1 MNHEY and CDR2 SVGAGI. V lost 6 bases to trimming and J lost 4 bases, with 10 bases between them. The CDR3 covers 14 residues. As DNA, the CDR3 is TGTGCCAGCAGCTTCGCGCGATATAATTCACCCCTCCACTTT. Translation gives CASSFARYNSPLHF.

This chain connects TRBV30 to TRBJ1-4; D not certain. The V gene's germline CDR1 is GTSNPN and CDR2 SVGIG (reference sequence). The CDR3 is 17 residues long. V was pared by 3 bases and J by 3 bases, with 20 bases between. CDR3 region: CAWRRHPRGRANEKLFF. Written as DNA, the CDR3 is TGTGCCTGGAGGAGACACCCCCGAGGGAGGGCTAATGAAAAACTGTTTTTT.

This clone turned up a few times. This chain uses TRBV2 with TRBJ1-6; D perhaps matches TRBD1 (5 bases). Germline V lookup: CDR1 SNHLY, CDR2 FYNNEI. CDR3 length: 15 amino acids. With 10 bases removed from V and 1 base from J, the gap between germline ends came to 14 bases. In DNA form, the CDR3 reads TGTGCCACGGAGTTGGGGGGTTCCTATAATTCACCCCTCCACTTT. This codes for CATELGGSYNSPLHF.

The chain couples TRBV5-4 to TRBJ2-3; 8 nucleotides match TRBD2. V was clipped by 4 bases and J by 0 bases; unmatched bases: 4. The CDR3 covers 15 residues. Germline assignment: CDR1 SGHNT and CDR2 YYREEE (reference sequence). CDR3 sequence (DNA): TGTGCCAGCAGCGCTGAGCGGGGGAGCACAGATACGCAGTATTTT. It is translated as CASSAERGSTDTQYF. Full variable domain (remainder filled in from reference TRBV5-4 and TRBJ2-3): ETGVTQSPTHLIKTRGQQVTLRCSSQSGHNTVSWYQQALGQGPQFIFQYYREEENGRGNFPPRFSGLQFPNYSSELNVNALELDDSALYLCASSAERGSTDTQYFGPGTRLTVL.

The chain carries TRBV6-2 or TRBV6-3 and TRBJ2-1; TRBD2 matches 12 bases. Germline assignment: CDR1 MNHEY and CDR2 SVGEGT. The CDR3 totals 15 residues. Trimming removed 5 bases from V and 6 bases from J; junction bases left unmatched: 5. The CDR3 bases are TGTGCCAGCAGTCGACTAGCGGGGGCACTCAATGAGCAGTTCTTC. Amino acids: CASSRLAGALNEQFF.

This chain links TRBV28 with TRBJ2-7, with D unclear. CDR1 is MDHEN, CDR2 SYDVKM, per germline. Trimming left V 1 base short and J 7 bases short, with 8 bases between. The CDR3 loop spans 12 amino acids. CDR3 DNA sequence: TGTGCCAGCAGTTTATCCGAGATTGAGCAGTACTTC. The encoded protein is CASSLSEIEQYF.

V gene TRBV10-3 combines with J gene TRBJ2-3; 14 nucleotides agree with TRBD2. The V segment lost 2 bases and the J segment 4 bases; nucleotides outside the gene matches: 11. CDR3 size: 19 residues. Germline V gene lookup returns CDR1 ENHRY and CDR2 SYGVKD. The CDR3 nucleotides read TGTGCCATCAGTGAGCCTATTCGGACTAGCGGGGGGTCCCCAGATACGCAGTATTTT. It yields the protein CAISEPIRTSGGSPDTQYF.

CDR3 amino acids: CASSFRGEYGYTF. The CDR3, as DNA: TGTGCCAGCAGCTTTCGGGGGGAGTATGGCTACACCTTC. V usage is TRBV5-4 and J usage is TRBJ1-2, with a possible D match to TRBD1 (5 bases). Germline assignment: CDR1 SGHNT and CDR2 YYREEE (reference sequence). Trimming cost V 2 bases and J 5 bases, with 10 bases left between them. The CDR3 covers 13 residues. The whole variable domain, filled in from reference TRBV5-4 and TRBJ1-2, reads ETGVTQSPTHLIKTRGQQVTLRCSSQSGHNTVSWYQQALGQGPQFIFQYYREEENGRGNFPPRFSGLQFPNYSSELNVNALELDDSALYLCASSFRGEYGYTFGSGTRLTVV.

CDR3: CASRQGSEKLFF. The CDR3 nucleotides read TGTGCCAGCAGGCAGGGAAGTGAAAAACTGTTTTTT. The rearrangement links TRBV28 to TRBJ1-4, with D maybe TRBD1 (5 bases). V was trimmed by 6 bases and J by 7 bases, leaving 9 bases between them. The CDR3 consists of 12 residues. In germline, CDR1 is MDHEN, CDR2 SYDVKM.

The V and J genes are TRBV19 and TRBJ2-1; 14 bases align to TRBD2. Germline V gene lookup returns CDR1 LNHDA and CDR2 SQIVND (reference sequence). The CDR3 loop spans 20 amino acids. J gave up 5 bases and V 3 bases, and 15 bases lay outside the gene matches. Here the CDR3 reads CASSIPPPGLAGEIHNEQFF. For the CDR3, the DNA is TGTGCCAGTAGTATCCCTCCCCCGGGACTAGCGGGGGAGATCCACAATGAGCAGTTCTTC.

CDR3 loop: CGQGMGDYPLVEQFF. As DNA, the CDR3 is TGTGGACAGGGGATGGGGGACTACCCCCTTGTGGAGCAGTTCTTC. J is TRBJ2-1 and V is TRBV28; TRBD1 is a possible D gene (8 bases). The germline V gene has CDR1 MDHEN and CDR2 SYDVKM. This CDR3 is 15 amino acids long.

The chain uses TRBV9 and TRBJ2-3; the match to TRBD2 covers 14 bases. The CDR3 totals 17 residues. CDR1 and CDR2 (germline): SGDLS, YYNGEE. With 0 bases clipped from V and 5 bases from J, the junction kept 5 bases outside the gene matches. CDR3 amino acids: CASSVGGLAGGKDTQYF. CDR3 bases: TGTGCCAGCAGCGTAGGTGGACTAGCGGGGGGAAAAGATACGCAGTATTTT.

This sequence joins TRBV11-2 and TRBJ1-2; no reliable D call. The CDR3 loop spans 12 amino acids. Looked up from germline, CDR1 is SGHAT and CDR2 is FQNNGV. Between the trimmed V and J ends, which lost 5 bases and 0 bases, there was a span of 4 bases. CDR3 in amino acids: CASSHPNYGYTF. CDR3 sequence (DNA): TGTGCCAGCAGCCATCCTAACTATGGCTACACCTTC. Based on the CDR3 plus reference TRBV11-2 and TRBJ1-2, the full variable domain is EAGVAQSPRYKIIEKRQSVAFWCNPISGHATLYWYQQILGQGPKLLIQFQNNGVVDDSQLPKDRFSAERLKGVDSTLKIQPAKLEDSAVYLCASSHPNYGYTFGSGTRLTVV.

This chain links TRBV2 with TRBJ2-7, with TRBD1 matching 8 bases. V trimming: 5 bases; J trimming: 2 bases; junction bases outside the gene matches: 11. CDR1 is SNHLY, CDR2 FYNNEI, per germline. This CDR3 comprises 16 residues. For the CDR3, the DNA is TGTGCCAGCAGTAGTGAGACAGGGGCCAGGACCTACGAGCAGTACTTC. It yields the protein CASSSETGARTYEQYF. Drawing the rest from reference TRBV2 and TRBJ2-7, the complete variable domain is EPEVTQTPSHQVTQMGQEVILRCVPISNHLYFYWYRQILGQKVEFLVSFYNNEISEKSEIFDDQFSVERPDGSNFTLKIRSTKLEDSAMYFCASSSETGARTYEQYFGPGTRLTVT.

This clone is a singleton in its sample. V and J are TRBV28 and TRBJ2-7; D is possibly TRBD1 (5 bases). The CDR3 is 12 amino acids. The V gene lost 8 bases and the J gene lost 6 bases, with 14 bases spanning the gap. Germline lookup yields CDR1 MDHEN and CDR2 SYDVKM. The DNA for the CDR3 is TGTGCCAGCCGCAGGGCCTCCCCCGAGCAGTACTTC. It translates to CASRRASPEQYF.

The rearrangement uses TRBV19 and TRBJ1-5, with D unresolved. Trimming took off 3 bases at V and 0 bases at J, with 12 bases between the two ends. The germline CDR1 and CDR2 sequences are LNHDA and SQIVND (reference sequence). This CDR3 has 16 residues. The DNA of the CDR3 is TGTGCCAGTAGTATGCCGGCGGGGAATAGCAATCAGCCCCAGCATTTT. This translates into CASSMPAGNSNQPQHF.

The V call is TRBV5-1, the J call TRBJ1-1; D is possibly TRBD1 (5 bases). The germline gives CDR1 SGHRS, CDR2 YFSETQ. The germline V and J ends were trimmed by 7 bases and 2 bases, with 12 bases remaining between them. The length of the CDR3 is 13 residues. The chain's CDR3 is CASGRGPNTEAFF. CDR3 DNA: TGCGCCAGCGGAAGGGGCCCCAACACTGAAGCTTTCTTT.

The J gene is TRBJ1-1, the V gene TRBV2; TRBD1 might be the D (6 bases). Germline CDR1 and CDR2: SNHLY and FYNNEI. V lost 7 bases, J lost 7 bases, and 13 bases lay in between. The CDR3 contains 12 residues. The CDR3 here is CASNREGGEAFF. The CDR3 DNA is TGTGCCAGCAACAGGGAGGGCGGTGAAGCTTTCTTT.